This note documents a single T cell receptor (beta chain) sequence. Its specificity is unknown. These data originate in a study of cytomegalovirus exposure and HLA in healthy donors. Points from the study as a whole: Presence/absence analyses rested on an assumption that sequencing depth was roughly uniform across donors.

In the PCR, 60 Vbeta and 13 Jbeta primers were used. Profiled with immunoSEQ multiplex PCR; TCRdb holds only in-frame clones, not every one. This sample has fewer than 150,000 clones, with roughly 73% found just once. Sequenced: PBMCs. The clonotype comes from a human donor in good health.

CDR3: CASSLGVRGGNTEAFF. CDR3 sequence (DNA): TGCGCCAGCAGCTTGGGAGTTAGGGGAGGGAACACTGAAGCTTTCTTT. The rearrangement uses TRBV5-1 and TRBJ1-1; D is perhaps TRBD1 (5 bases). This CDR3 is built from 16 residues. V was clipped by 0 bases and J by 1 base, with 13 bases between them. Germline CDR1 reads SGHRS; CDR2 reads YFSETQ.